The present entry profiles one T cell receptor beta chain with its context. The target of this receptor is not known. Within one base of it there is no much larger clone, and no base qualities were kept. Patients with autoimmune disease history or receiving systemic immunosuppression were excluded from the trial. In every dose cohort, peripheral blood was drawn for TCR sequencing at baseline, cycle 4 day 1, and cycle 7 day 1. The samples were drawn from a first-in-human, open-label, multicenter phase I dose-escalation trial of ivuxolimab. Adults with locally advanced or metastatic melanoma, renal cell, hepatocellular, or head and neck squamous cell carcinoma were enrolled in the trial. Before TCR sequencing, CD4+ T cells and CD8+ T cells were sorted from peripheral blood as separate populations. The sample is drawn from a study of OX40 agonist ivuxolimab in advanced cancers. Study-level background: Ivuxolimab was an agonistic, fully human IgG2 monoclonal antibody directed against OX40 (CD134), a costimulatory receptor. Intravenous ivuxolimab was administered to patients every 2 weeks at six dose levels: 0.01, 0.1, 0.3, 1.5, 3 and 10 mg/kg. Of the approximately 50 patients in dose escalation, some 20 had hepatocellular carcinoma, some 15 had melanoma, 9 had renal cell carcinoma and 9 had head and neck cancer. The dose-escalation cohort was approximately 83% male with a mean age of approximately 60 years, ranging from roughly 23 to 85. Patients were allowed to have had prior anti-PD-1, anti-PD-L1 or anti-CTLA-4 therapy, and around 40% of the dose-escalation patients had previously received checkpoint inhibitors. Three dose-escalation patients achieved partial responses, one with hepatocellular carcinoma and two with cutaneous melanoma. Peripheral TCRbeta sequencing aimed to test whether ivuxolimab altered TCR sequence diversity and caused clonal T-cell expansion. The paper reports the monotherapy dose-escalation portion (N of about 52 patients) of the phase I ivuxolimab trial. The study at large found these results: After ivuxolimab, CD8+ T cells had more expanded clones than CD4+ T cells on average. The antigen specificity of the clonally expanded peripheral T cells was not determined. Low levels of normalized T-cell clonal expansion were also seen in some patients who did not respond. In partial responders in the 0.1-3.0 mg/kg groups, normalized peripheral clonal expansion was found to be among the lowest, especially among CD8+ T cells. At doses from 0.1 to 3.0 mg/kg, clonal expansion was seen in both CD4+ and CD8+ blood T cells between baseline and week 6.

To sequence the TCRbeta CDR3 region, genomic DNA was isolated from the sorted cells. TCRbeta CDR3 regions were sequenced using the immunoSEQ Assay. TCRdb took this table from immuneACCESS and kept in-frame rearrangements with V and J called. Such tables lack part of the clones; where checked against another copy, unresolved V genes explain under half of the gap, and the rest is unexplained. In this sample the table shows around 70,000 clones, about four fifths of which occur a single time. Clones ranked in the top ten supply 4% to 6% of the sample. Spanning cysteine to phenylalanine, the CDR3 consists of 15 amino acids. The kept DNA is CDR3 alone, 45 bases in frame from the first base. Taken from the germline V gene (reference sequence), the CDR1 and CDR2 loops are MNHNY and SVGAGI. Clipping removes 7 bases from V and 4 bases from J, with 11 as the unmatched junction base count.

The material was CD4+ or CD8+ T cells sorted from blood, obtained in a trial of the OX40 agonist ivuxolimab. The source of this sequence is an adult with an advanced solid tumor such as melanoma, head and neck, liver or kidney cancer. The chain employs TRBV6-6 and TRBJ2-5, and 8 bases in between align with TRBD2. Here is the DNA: TGTGCCAGCATCGGGCGGGGGGCGGAGTCAGAGACCCAGTACTTC. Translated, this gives CASIGRGAESETQYF.